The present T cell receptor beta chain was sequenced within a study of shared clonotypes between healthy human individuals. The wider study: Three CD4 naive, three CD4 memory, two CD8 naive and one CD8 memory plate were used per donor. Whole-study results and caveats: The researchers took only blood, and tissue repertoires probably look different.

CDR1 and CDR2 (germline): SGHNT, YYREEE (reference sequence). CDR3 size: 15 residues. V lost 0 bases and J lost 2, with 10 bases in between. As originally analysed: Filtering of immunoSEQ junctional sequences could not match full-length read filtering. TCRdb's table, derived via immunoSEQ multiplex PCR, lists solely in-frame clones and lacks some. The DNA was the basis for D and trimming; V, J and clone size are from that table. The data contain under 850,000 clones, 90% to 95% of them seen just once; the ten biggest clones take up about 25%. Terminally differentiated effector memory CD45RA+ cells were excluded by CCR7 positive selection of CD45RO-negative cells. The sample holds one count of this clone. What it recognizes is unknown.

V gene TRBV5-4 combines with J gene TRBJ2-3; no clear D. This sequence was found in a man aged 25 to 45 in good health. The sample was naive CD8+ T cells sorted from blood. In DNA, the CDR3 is TGTGCCAGCAGCTTGGGGTTGGGGATCACAGATACGCAGTATTTT. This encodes CASSLGLGITDTQYF. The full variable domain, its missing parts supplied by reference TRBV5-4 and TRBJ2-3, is ETGVTQSPTHLIKTRGQQVTLRCSSQSGHNTVSWYQQALGQGPQFIFQYYREEENGRGNFPPRFSGLQFPNYSSELNVNALELDDSALYLCASSLGLGITDTQYFGPGTRLTVL.